Following are 9 T cell receptor beta chains from one sample sequenced in a study of identical twins listed by TCRdb under 2016. Library generation was performed with 5' RACE. Data came from an Illumina HiSeq 2000. TCRdb's own reprocessing of the public reads used fastp at Q25 and MiXCR and kept productive beta chains. Entries that share a CDR3 protein sequence are merged under the most common genes and DNA. The sample table holds 1.5 million to 2 million distinct CDR3 sequences, of which roughly a third were seen once. Less than 0.35% of the sample is held by the ten biggest clonotypes. Sequenced material: cord blood. Source of these receptors: a newborn girl in good health.

Comment on this clonotype: It may be a read error: a sequence one base away is much more abundant. The chain carries TRBV4-2 and TRBJ1-2; no definite D call. Trimming removed 8 bases at V and 4 bases at J, with 14 bases between. The CDR3 length is 13 residues. Germline CDR1 is LGHNA and CDR2 is YNFKEQ. CDR3 sequence (DNA): TGTGCCAGCGGCCCCGCAGGTCTCTATGGCTACACCTTC. Translating gives CASGPAGLYGYTF.

The CDR3 reads CASSLPGGEHNEQFF. As DNA, the CDR3 is TGTGCCAGCAGTTTGCCGGGAGGGGAACACAATGAGCAGTTCTTC. J is TRBJ2-1 and V is TRBV28; 8 nucleotides match TRBD2. Germline V CDR1 and CDR2: MDHEN, SYDVKM. This CDR3 region has 15 residues. The V segment lost 3 bases and the J segment 5 bases; nucleotides outside the gene matches: 6.

A few counts support this clonotype. This sequence joins TRBV28 and TRBJ2-2; the match to TRBD1 covers 9 bases. This CDR3 is 15 amino acids long. Trimming at V came to 7 bases and at J to 6 bases, leaving 9 bases not matched to a gene. The germline V gene encodes CDR1 MDHEN and CDR2 SYDVKM. As DNA, the CDR3 is TGTGCCAGCAAGGTTCCGGGACAGGGTGCCGGGGAGCTGTTTTTT. The encoded protein is CASKVPGQGAGELFF.

In regard to this clonotype: It may be a read error: a sequence one base away is much more abundant. V gene TRBV7-8 combines with J gene TRBJ2-1; a weak D match, TRBD2 (5 bases). The CDR3 spans 15 residues. CDR1 is SGHVS, CDR2 FQNEAQ, per germline. The CDR3 loop reads CTSSLRGPAYNEQFF. CDR3 DNA: TGTACCAGCAGCTTACGGGGTCCGGCCTACAATGAGCAGTTCTTC.

This clonotype came up a few times. CDR3: CASSLRQGGYGANVLTF. For the CDR3, the DNA is TGTGCCAGCAGCTTGAGACAGGGAGGTTATGGGGCCAACGTCCTGACTTTC. The V call is TRBV7-9, the J call TRBJ2-6; TRBD1 might be the D (7 bases). Trimming removed 3 bases from V and 3 bases from J, with 15 bases in between. Germline V CDR1 and CDR2: SEHNR, FQNEAQ (reference sequence). CDR3 size: 17 residues.

DNA of the CDR3: TGTGCCAGCAGTTTGGTGACAGGGAGCTACGAGCAGTTCTTC. Protein sequence: CASSLVTGSYEQFF. V and J are TRBV27 and TRBJ2-1, with 7 bases matching TRBD1. This CDR3 has 14 residues. The germline V gene encodes CDR1 MNHEY and CDR2 SMNVEV (reference sequence). After removal of 3 bases from V and 10 bases from J, the junction contained 9 bases not matched to a gene.

The chain links TRBV14 to TRBJ2-3; D gene unclear. Trimming shortened V by 7 bases and J by 4 bases, and 12 bases separated the two germline ends. The CDR3 spans 13 residues. Germline V gene sequence: CDR1 SGHDN, CDR2 FVKESK. As DNA, the CDR3 is TGTGCCAGCAACCTCGATTGGTCAGATACGCAGTATTTT. It is translated as CASNLDWSDTQYF.

Here the CDR3 DNA reads TGTGCCAGCAGTGAAGGGCTAGCGGGAGACCCACGAGGCAATGAGCAGTTCTTC. Translated, it gives CASSEGLAGDPRGNEQFF. The rearrangement joins TRBV6-1 to TRBJ2-1; 10 positions match TRBD2. The germline V gene has CDR1 MNHNS and CDR2 SASEGT. With V trimmed by 1 base and J by 6 bases, 12 bases remained unmatched. This CDR3 spans 18 amino acids.

This clonotype was counted at least ten times. This chain connects TRBV6-5 to TRBJ2-7; 9 nucleotides align to TRBD2. Germline V gives CDR1 MNHEY, CDR2 SVGAGI. Trimming at V came to 6 bases and at J to 0 bases, leaving 6 bases not matched to a gene. The CDR3 has 15 residues. CDR3 region: CASRDLAGSSYEQYF. CDR3 nucleotide sequence: TGTGCCAGCAGAGATCTAGCGGGGAGCTCCTACGAGCAGTACTTC.